The present entry profiles one TCR beta chain with its context. No antigen is known for it. This sample is part of a study of shared clonotypes between healthy human individuals. Study-level results: The represented genetic and exposure-history diversity was limited by the small number of donors. Tissues were not sampled, only blood, and their repertoires likely differ.

Unsorted PBMC replicate PCRs drew on about 280 ng DNA, representing 25,000 to 30,000 T cell genomes. The table came from immunoSEQ multiplex PCR; TCRdb's copy has only in-frame clones and leaves some out. The sample shows about half a million clones, roughly 80% of them seen only once. This CDR3 contains 19 residues. V shed 4 bases and J 0 bases; nucleotides not matched to a gene: 16. From germline, CDR1 is WNHNN and CDR2 SYGVQD (reference sequence). The sample was PBMCs. This receptor was identified in a woman aged 40 to 50 in good health. Some clones in this sample may be carry-over from other donors' samples. This chain joins TRBV10-1 and TRBJ2-3; the match to TRBD1 covers 7 bases. The CDR3 is CASSGEVGTEPPSTDTQYF. DNA of the CDR3: TGCGCCAGCAGTGGAGAGGTTGGGACAGAGCCACCTAGCACAGATACGCAGTATTTT.